Presented here are 26 T cell receptor beta chains from one specimen sequenced in a study of response to subunit inactivated influenza vaccine (dated by TCRdb to the late 2010s). The library was made by RT-PCR. The sequencing machine was an Illumina HiSeq 2500. Using fastp at Q25 and MiXCR, TCRdb reprocessed the public reads and kept productive beta chains. Each entry is one CDR3 protein sequence, shown with its most common DNA and genes. A total of 610,000 or so distinct CDR3 sequences appear in this sample, 12% to 15% of them only once. Of the sample, 11% falls within the top ten clones. Sequencing was performed on PBMCs from blood, taken approximately 13 days after vaccination. Receptor source: a man aged 45-65 years who received an inactivated influenza vaccine. Donor details come from another sample of the same person, matched by shared clones.

The chain has TRBV7-3 and TRBJ2-5, with 9 bases fitting TRBD2. V dropped 5 bases and J dropped 2; count of bases not matched to a gene: 9. There are 16 residues in the CDR3. In germline, CDR1 is SGHTA, CDR2 FQGTGA. The CDR3 spells CASSPAGGRGQETQYF. The CDR3 nucleotides are TGTGCCAGCAGCCCCGCTGGCGGGAGGGGACAAGAGACCCAGTACTTC.

The J gene is TRBJ2-4, the V gene TRBV11-2; the D is unclear. The CDR3 extends over 18 amino acids. Trimming removed 0 bases from V and 0 bases from J, with 15 bases in between. The V gene's germline CDR1 is SGHAT and CDR2 FQNNGV. The CDR3 here is CASSLEVDRSLAKNIQYF. As DNA, the CDR3 is TGTGCCAGCAGCTTAGAAGTGGACCGTTCTTTAGCCAAAAACATTCAGTACTTC. Combining the CDR3 with reference TRBV11-2 and TRBJ2-4 gives the whole variable domain EAGVAQSPRYKIIEKRQSVAFWCNPISGHATLYWYQQILGQGPKLLIQFQNNGVVDDSQLPKDRFSAERLKGVDSTLKIQPAKLEDSAVYLCASSLEVDRSLAKNIQYFGAGTRLSVL.

This clonotype turned up a few times. This chain joins TRBV5-6 and TRBJ2-5; D is unresolved. Looked up from germline, CDR1 is SGHDT and CDR2 is YYEEEE. Between the trimmed V and J ends, which lost 0 bases and 1 base, there was a span of 10 bases. There are 15 residues in the CDR3. The CDR3 is CASSLVVQVQETQYF. The CDR3 region has the DNA TGTGCCAGCAGCTTGGTTGTCCAGGTCCAAGAGACCCAGTACTTC. The whole variable domain, remainder taken from reference TRBV5-6 and TRBJ2-5, is DAGVTQSPTHLIKTRGQQVTLRCSPKSGHDTVSWYQQALGQGPQFIFQYYEEEERQRGNFPDRFSGHQFPNYSSELNVNALLLGDSALYLCASSLVVQVQETQYFGPGTRLLVL.

The gene calls are TRBV9 and TRBJ1-4; D not certain. CDR3 length: 14 residues. V was cut by 0 bases and J by 7 bases, with 10 bases left in between. In germline, CDR1 is SGDLS, CDR2 YYNGEE. CDR3 nucleotide sequence: TGTGCCAGCAGCGTAGATCTGGGGAGTGAAAAACTGTTTTTT. It is translated as CASSVDLGSEKLFF.

In this sample, this clonotype turned up a few times. The chain carries TRBV6-1 and TRBJ1-2; TRBD1 agrees at 7 bases. Germline trimming cut 6 bases from V and 5 bases from J; bases unmatched to any gene: 12. CDR1 is MNHNS, CDR2 SASEGT, per germline. This CDR3 has 15 residues. CDR3 loop: CASSRGVGGVYGYTF. The DNA for the CDR3 is TGTGCCAGCAGCCGTGGTGTAGGGGGCGTTTATGGCTACACCTTC.

This clonotype has more than one count but fewer than ten. This chain uses TRBV28 with TRBJ2-5; D is uncertain. The CDR3 covers 13 residues. Germline CDR1 reads MDHEN; CDR2 reads SYDVKM. Trimming removed 3 bases at V and 2 bases at J, with 7 bases between. Here the CDR3 DNA reads TGTGCCAGCAGTTTTTCGGAACAAGAGACCCAGTACTTC. It specifies CASSFSEQETQYF.

DNA for the CDR3: TGTGCCATCAGTGCAGCGGGGGCCGGCACTGAAGCTTTCTTT. It specifies CAISAAGAGTEAFF. V usage is TRBV10-3 and J usage is TRBJ1-1; the D gene is possibly TRBD1 (6 bases). V was trimmed by 4 bases and J by 4 bases, leaving 13 bases between them. From germline, CDR1 is ENHRY and CDR2 SYGVKD. The CDR3 totals 14 residues.

The V and J genes are TRBV29-1 and TRBJ2-1; 9 bases are a match to TRBD2. This CDR3 has 13 residues. In germline, CDR1 is SQVTM, CDR2 ANQGSEA. After removal of 7 bases from V and 7 bases from J, the junction contained 8 bases not matched to a gene. CDR3 sequence (DNA): TGCAGCGCCCTTAGCGGGAGTCAGAATGAGCAGTTCTTC. Residues: CSALSGSQNEQFF.

This clonotype was seen repeatedly, ten times or more. The chain is built from TRBV5-1 and TRBJ2-2, with 8 bases aligning to TRBD2. Germline V gene data show CDR1 as SGHRS and CDR2 as YFSETQ. The CDR3 is made up of 16 amino acids. Trimming at V came to 1 base and at J to 5 bases, leaving 7 bases not matched to a gene. In DNA form, the CDR3 reads TGCGCCAGCAGCTTGAGGAGCGGGAGCGGTACCGGGGAGCTGTTTTTT. It encodes CASSLRSGSGTGELFF.

J is TRBJ2-7 and V is TRBV12-3 or TRBV12-4; TRBD2 agrees at 9 bases. The CDR3 spans 14 residues. The V and J ends lost 6 bases and 0 bases, in that order; junction bases with no gene match: 3. The CDR3, as DNA: TGTGCCAGCAGGCTAGCGGGGTCCTCCTACGAGCAGTACTTC. Residues: CASRLAGSSYEQYF.

V and J are TRBV2 and TRBJ2-1, with D unresolved. CDR1 is SNHLY, CDR2 FYNNEI, per germline. The V gene lost 2 bases and the J gene lost 8 bases, with 7 bases spanning the gap. The CDR3 has 12 amino acids. CDR3 loop: CASSETVDEQFF. CDR3 bases: TGTGCCAGCAGTGAAACGGTGGATGAGCAGTTCTTC. Combining the CDR3 with reference TRBV2 and TRBJ2-1 gives the whole variable domain EPEVTQTPSHQVTQMGQEVILRCVPISNHLYFYWYRQILGQKVEFLVSFYNNEISEKSEIFDDQFSVERPDGSNFTLKIRSTKLEDSAMYFCASSETVDEQFFGPGTRLTVL.

This chain connects TRBV28 to TRBJ2-5; D ambiguous. The CDR3 has 11 amino acids. Germline V gene sequence: CDR1 MDHEN, CDR2 SYDVKM. V was trimmed by 7 bases and J by 3 bases, leaving 6 bases between them. The CDR3 loop is CASKVEETQYF. The CDR3 bases are TGTGCCAGCAAGGTGGAAGAGACCCAGTACTTC.

This clonotype was recorded many times. The chain joins TRBV29-1 to TRBJ1-2, with TRBD1 matching over 9 bases. Trimming removed 4 bases from V and 2 bases from J; junction bases left unmatched: 2. The CDR3 runs to 13 residues. Per the germline V gene, CDR1 is SQVTM and CDR2 is ANQGSEA. CDR3 residues: CSVGDRGNYGYTF. DNA for the CDR3: TGCAGCGTTGGAGACAGGGGGAACTATGGCTACACCTTC.

The V and J genes are TRBV4-2 and TRBJ2-2; D may correspond to TRBD1 or TRBD2 (6 bases each). Looked up from germline, CDR1 is LGHNA and CDR2 is YNFKEQ. Trimming took 1 base from V and 4 from J, leaving 10 bases between them. This CDR3 is built from 15 residues. The CDR3 DNA reads as TGTGCCAGCAGCCAAGGGGGGGCCCTCACCGGGGAGCTGTTTTTT. This codes for CASSQGGALTGELFF.

This clonotype has only a few counts. The genes are TRBV7-9 and TRBJ1-1; tentative D call: TRBD1 (5 bases). CDR1 and CDR2 from the germline V gene are SEHNR and FQNEAQ (reference sequence). V shed 7 bases and J shed 0 bases, with 12 bases lying between them. The CDR3 consists of 14 residues. CDR3 in amino acids: CASTREGLNTEAFF. In DNA form, the CDR3 reads TGTGCCAGCACTCGGGAGGGGCTGAACACTGAAGCTTTCTTT.

This clonotype has a handful of counts. The rearrangement links TRBV5-5 to TRBJ2-3; TRBD1 matches 9 bases. The CDR3 totals 15 residues. V lost 4 bases to trimming and J lost 4 bases; unmatched junction nucleotides: 7. CDR1 is SGHKS, CDR2 YYEKEE, per germline (reference sequence). The CDR3 nucleotides are TGTGCCAGCAGCCACGGACAGGGGAGCGCAGATACGCAGTATTTT. It specifies CASSHGQGSADTQYF.

This clonotype was seen repeatedly, ten times or more. The chain joins TRBV15 to TRBJ2-1, with 9 nucleotides matching TRBD1. V shed 8 bases and J 3 bases; nucleotides not matched to a gene: 11. This CDR3 has 16 residues. The germline gives CDR1 LNHNV, CDR2 YYDKDF (reference sequence). CDR3 bases: TGTGCCACCGAAAGAGGGGGGACAGGGATCTACAATGAGCAGTTCTTC. Translated, it gives CATERGGTGIYNEQFF. The variable domain in full, completed from reference TRBV15 and TRBJ2-1, reads DAMVIQNPRYQVTQFGKPVTLSCSQTLNHNVMYWYQQKSSQAPKLLFHYYDKDFNNEADTPDNFQSRRPNTSFCFLDIRSPGLGDTAMYLCATERGGTGIYNEQFFGPGTRLTVL.

The chain couples TRBV2 to TRBJ2-1; 12 bases align to TRBD2. Unmatched junction bases numbered 23, after V lost 10 bases and J lost 10 bases. CDR3 length equals 18 residues. Germline lookup yields CDR1 SNHLY and CDR2 FYNNEI. CDR3 DNA: TGTGCCACCAGCACGACCTACTCTAGCGGGAGGGCCTATGGAGAGCAGTTCTTC. It is translated as CATSTTYSSGRAYGEQFF.

This clonotype was detected a few times. CDR3 amino acids: CASSYGYQQGYTF. For the CDR3, the DNA is TGTGCCAGCAGTTACGGTTACCAGCAGGGCTACACCTTC. The chain carries TRBV6-2 or TRBV6-3 and TRBJ1-2; no definite D call. This CDR3 region has 13 residues. V was shortened by 2 bases and J by 8 bases, with 12 bases between the two germline ends. Germline V CDR1 and CDR2: MNHEY, SVGEGT.

This clonotype was detected only a few times. CDR3 nucleotides: TGTGCCTGGAGCCACAACCCTAGGAACACTGAAGCTTTCTTT. Its protein is CAWSHNPRNTEAFF. V and J are TRBV30 and TRBJ1-1, with D hard to call. Per the germline V gene, CDR1 is GTSNPN and CDR2 is SVGIG (reference sequence). CDR3 length: 14 residues. V lost 3 bases to trimming and J lost 1 base, with 12 bases between them.

This clonotype was picked up many times. The gene calls are TRBV2 and TRBJ2-1; perhaps TRBD2 as D (5 bases). V was clipped by 4 bases and J by 0 bases, with 10 bases between them. The germline V gene encodes CDR1 SNHLY and CDR2 FYNNEI. This CDR3 has 15 amino acids. The CDR3 spells CASSAGTRSYNEQFF. The DNA for the CDR3 is TGTGCCAGCAGTGCGGGAACACGCTCCTACAATGAGCAGTTCTTC.

The chain combines TRBV12-3 or TRBV12-4 with TRBJ2-7; a weak D match, TRBD2 (5 bases). This CDR3 has 13 residues. Deletions cut 3 bases from V and 6 bases from J, with 12 bases between. The CDR3 nucleotides read TGTGCCAGCAGTTTGGACTTTCTGGGCGAGCAGTACTTC. It codes for CASSLDFLGEQYF.

This clonotype has just a few counts. The chain employs TRBV5-6 and TRBJ2-1; TRBD2 is a possible D gene (5 bases). V dropped 6 bases and J dropped 3 bases, with 13 bases sitting between them. Germline V lookup: CDR1 SGHDT, CDR2 YYEEEE. The CDR3 runs to 14 residues. CDR3 coding DNA: TGTGCCAGCAACGATGTCGGGAACTACAATGAGCAGTTCTTC. Translation: CASNDVGNYNEQFF.

This clonotype was observed a handful of times. The rearrangement links TRBV29-1 to TRBJ2-3; tentative D call: TRBD2 (6 bases). CDR3 length: 12 residues. The germline V gene encodes CDR1 SQVTM and CDR2 ANQGSEA. V was shortened by 3 bases and J by 6 bases, with 10 bases between the two germline ends. The CDR3 coding sequence is TGCAGCGTTGATCTAGCGTCCGATACGCAGTATTTT. Amino acid sequence: CSVDLASDTQYF.

This clonotype occurred a few times. V gene TRBV12-3 or TRBV12-4 combines with J gene TRBJ2-1; TRBD1 matches 10 bases. The junction had 9 bases not matched to a gene; V was cut back by 9 bases and J by 7 bases. This CDR3 is 14 amino acids long. As DNA, the CDR3 is TGTGCCAGTAATACGGGACAGGGGCCGAATGAGCAGTTCTTC. This sequence encodes CASNTGQGPNEQFF.

The chain recombines TRBV7-9 with TRBJ2-3; D may match TRBD1 or TRBD2 (5 bases each). Per germline, CDR1 SEHNR and CDR2 FQNEAQ (reference sequence). The germline V and J ends were trimmed by 7 bases and 7 bases, with 27 bases remaining between them. This CDR3 is 17 amino acids long. CDR3: CASNFPGRDGGEHTQYF. CDR3 bases: TGTGCCAGCAACTTCCCAGGAAGGGATGGGGGAGAACATACGCAGTATTTT.